The 5 T cell receptor beta chains presented below share a single source sample, sequenced in a study of regulatory T cells in long-lasting Graves disease. Time point denoted: newly diagnosed GD, antithyroid drugs for less than 3 months. There was RNA extracted from PBMCs, and the TCR library was made from it. Construction of TCR beta libraries relied on iRepertoire HTBI primers and on Arm-PCR targeting CDR3 regions. One entry per CDR3 protein results from TCRdb running MiXCR on the multiplex PCR reads. The sample records approximately 560,000 distinct CDR3 sequences, 15% to 20% being singletons. These same data were also listed under a study on T cells in Graves' hyperthyroidism and ophthalmopathy.

The material was peripheral blood mononuclear cells (PBMCs), obtained at new diagnosis, from a patient treated with antithyroid drugs. The receptor set was obtained from a man between 18 and 35 years old with Graves disease.

The chain recombines TRBV10-3 with TRBJ2-7; D assignment may be TRBD1 or TRBD2 (6 bases each). The CDR3 totals 15 residues. Germline V gene sequence: CDR1 ENHRY, CDR2 SYGVKD. V was clipped by 3 bases and J by 1 base, with 13 bases between them. The CDR3 sequence is CAISDSGALSYEQYF. The CDR3 DNA is TGTGCCATCAGTGATTCGGGGGCCCTGTCCTACGAGCAGTACTTC.

This clonotype showed up just a few times. The rearrangement uses TRBV5-1 and TRBJ2-2, with D uncertain. The germline gives CDR1 SGHRS, CDR2 YFSETQ. Trimming removed 0 bases at V and 4 bases at J, with 4 bases between. The CDR3 has 13 residues. For the CDR3, the DNA is TGCGCCAGCAGCTTGGAACCCACCGGGGAGCTGTTTTTT. Its translation is CASSLEPTGELFF.

A note on this clonotype: One base away lies a much larger clone, so this may be a sequencing read error. Since no conserved phenylalanine or tryptophan closes the CDR3, a read error is the likely cause. This sequence joins TRBV2 and TRBJ1-5; D unresolved. The ends were cut back, 7 bases at V and 7 bases at J, with 17 bases in the middle. Germline lookup yields CDR1 SNHLY and CDR2 FYNNEI. This CDR3 is 14 amino acids long. CDR3 DNA sequence: TGTGCCAGCACTCTGGACGGGGTTGGGCAGCCCCAGCATCTT. Its protein is CASTLDGVGQPQHL.

This clonotype occurred a few times. V is TRBV5-1 and J is TRBJ2-5, with 11 bases aligning to TRBD2. The CDR3 runs to 18 residues. Germline V gene lookup returns CDR1 SGHRS and CDR2 YFSETQ. Unmatched junction bases numbered 16, after V lost 4 bases and J lost 5 bases. CDR3 sequence: CASSLGGLAGGIPETQYF. Written as DNA, the CDR3 is TGCGCCAGCAGCCTTGGCGGATTAGCGGGAGGGATACCGGAGACCCAGTACTTC.

This clonotype was seen repeatedly, ten times or more. The genes are TRBV3-1 and TRBJ2-3; 7 bases are shared with TRBD2. Germline CDR1 reads LGHDT; CDR2 reads YNNKEL (reference sequence). The CDR3 covers 15 residues. V shed 4 bases and J 5 bases; nucleotides not matched to a gene: 9. The CDR3 DNA is TGTGCCAGCAGCCCTCCCGTGGGAGGGGTAGATACGCAGTATTTT. It yields the protein CASSPPVGGVDTQYF.